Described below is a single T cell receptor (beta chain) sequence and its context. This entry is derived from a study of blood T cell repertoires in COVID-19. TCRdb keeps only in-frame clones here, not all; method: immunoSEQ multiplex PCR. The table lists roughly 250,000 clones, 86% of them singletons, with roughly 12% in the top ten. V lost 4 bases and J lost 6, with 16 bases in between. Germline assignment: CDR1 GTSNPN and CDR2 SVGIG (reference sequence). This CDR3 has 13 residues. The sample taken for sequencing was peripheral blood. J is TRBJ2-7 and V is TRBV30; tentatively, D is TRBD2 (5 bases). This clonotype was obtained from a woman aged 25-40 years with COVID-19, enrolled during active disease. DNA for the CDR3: TGTGCCTGGACTAGCATTCCCGGTGGCGAGCAGTACTTC. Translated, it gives CAWTSIPGGEQYF. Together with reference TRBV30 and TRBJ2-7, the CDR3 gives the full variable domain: SQTIHQWPATLVQPVGSPLSLECTVEGTSNPNLYWYRQAAGRGLQLLFYSVGIGQISSEVPQNLSASRPQDRQFILSSKKLLLSDSGFYLCAWTSIPGGEQYFGPGTRLTVT.